These 26 T cell receptor beta chains were sequenced from one sample in a study of graft-versus-host responses after intestinal transplantation. The repertoire was sequenced with immunoSEQ multiplex PCR; TCRdb's copy has only in-frame clones and lacks some. Counted here are approximately 99,000 clones, 80% to 95% occurring once; the ten biggest clones make up approximately 0.064%. No cognate antigen is known for these TCRs. Sequencing used unstimulated CD8+ T cells sorted from spleen or lymph node cells, obtained before transplant. These receptors all stem from a human donor who was the organ donor for an intestinal transplant.

The rearrangement joins TRBV4-1 to TRBJ2-7; 9 bases match TRBD1. There are 15 residues in the CDR3. Trimming cost V 0 bases and J 4 bases; bases outside gene matches: 4. CDR1 and CDR2 from the germline V gene are MGHRA and YSYEKL. The CDR3 DNA follows: TGCGCCAGCAGCCAAGAGCCGGGACAGGGTTACGAGCAGTACTTC. Translating gives CASSQEPGQGYEQYF.

This chain uses TRBV11-3 with TRBJ1-1; D is uncertain. CDR3 length: 13 amino acids. Trimming pared 3 bases from V and 4 bases from J, leaving 9 bases between. Looked up from germline, CDR1 is SGHNT and CDR2 is YENEEA. For the CDR3, the DNA is TGTGCCAGCAGCTTCACCGCGGGCACTGAAGCTTTCTTT. This sequence encodes CASSFTAGTEAFF.

The rearrangement uses TRBV5-1 and TRBJ1-1; unclear D gene. The CDR3 is made up of 16 amino acids. Germline CDR1 and CDR2: SGHRS and YFSETQ. With 4 bases removed from V and 0 bases from J, the gap between germline ends came to 16 bases. DNA for the CDR3: TGCGCCAGCAGCCCCGGTTTTTTCCAAATGAACACTGAAGCTTTCTTT. Amino acid sequence: CASSPGFFQMNTEAFF.

The CDR3 DNA sequence: TGTGCCAGCAGTAGGGAGCCAGACTCCTACAATGAGCAGTTCTTC. This codes for CASSREPDSYNEQFF. V usage is TRBV9 and J usage is TRBJ2-1, with D possibly matching TRBD2 (5 bases). The germline V gene encodes CDR1 SGDLS and CDR2 YYNGEE. V lost 5 bases and J lost 0, with 12 bases in between. The CDR3 covers 15 residues.

The chain combines TRBV5-6 with TRBJ2-7, with 7 bases lining up with TRBD1. V dropped 4 bases and J dropped 4; count of bases not matched to a gene: 11. Per germline, CDR1 SGHDT and CDR2 YYEEEE. This CDR3 contains 15 residues. The CDR3 DNA sequence: TGTGCCAGCAGCCAAGGGGGCGGATCCTATTACGAGCAGTACTTC. Translated, it gives CASSQGGGSYYEQYF.

Note on this clone: This same CDR3 is encoded by further DNA sequences in the sample. CDR3 amino acids: CASSPRTGSSSYNEQFF. CDR3 coding DNA: TGTGCCAGCAGCCCTCGGACAGGCTCGAGCTCCTACAATGAGCAGTTCTTC. V and J are TRBV14 and TRBJ2-1; 7 positions agree with TRBD1. V trimming: 4 bases; J trimming: 0 bases; junction bases outside the gene matches: 9. CDR1 SGHDN and CDR2 FVKESK come from the germline V gene. This CDR3 region has 17 residues.

Worth noting for this clone: A read error may account for a junction end that differs from germline. CDR3 in amino acids: CASGPRENYGQYF. The CDR3 DNA follows: TGTGCCAGCGGCCCCCGGGAGAACTACGGGCAGTACTTC. The V and J genes are TRBV6-1 and TRBJ2-7; D may be TRBD2 (6 bases). Germline V CDR1 and CDR2: MNHNS, SASEGT. The CDR3 totals 13 residues.

Only a few counts were recorded for this clone. CDR3 residues: CASRQDNQPQHF. CDR3 DNA sequence: TGTGCCAGCAGACAAGACAATCAGCCCCAGCATTTT. The V call is TRBV5-4, the J call TRBJ1-5; no firm D call. Trimming left V 5 bases short and J 3 bases short, with 6 bases between. The CDR3 contains 12 residues. Germline values: CDR1 SGHNT, CDR2 YYREEE (reference sequence).

This chain links TRBV5-8 with TRBJ2-5, with 11 bases lining up with TRBD2. Losses at the gene ends were 3 bases for V and 2 bases for J; bases not matched to a gene: 3. CDR1 and CDR2 from the germline V gene are SGHTS and YDEGEE. The CDR3 has 15 amino acids. CDR3 region: CASSSSGGLQETQYF. CDR3 nucleotides: TGTGCCAGCAGCTCTAGCGGGGGGTTACAAGAGACCCAGTACTTC.

Only a few counts were recorded for this clone. The chain couples TRBV2 to TRBJ1-2; D possibly corresponds to TRBD1 (6 bases). Trimming took 8 bases from V and 8 from J, leaving 18 bases between them. Per the germline V gene, CDR1 is SNHLY and CDR2 is FYNNEI. This CDR3 comprises 13 residues. CDR3 loop: CASETTGTYGYTF. In DNA, the CDR3 is TGTGCCAGCGAGACAACAGGGACCTACGGCTACACCTTC.

V usage is TRBV9 and J usage is TRBJ1-5; a weak D match, TRBD1 (5 bases). Germline CDR1 is SGDLS and CDR2 is YYNGEE. The CDR3 runs 15 residues. The germline V and J ends were trimmed by 0 bases and 9 bases, with 16 bases remaining between them. The CDR3 is CASSVGQGDDRPQHF. The CDR3 DNA follows: TGTGCCAGCAGCGTAGGGCAAGGGGATGATCGGCCCCAGCATTTT.

The chain recombines TRBV6-5 with TRBJ1-1, with D hard to call. This CDR3 has 15 amino acids. V lost 6 bases, J lost 0 bases, and 14 bases lay in between. Per the germline V gene, CDR1 is MNHEY and CDR2 is SVGAGI. The CDR3, as DNA: TGTGCCAGCAGCCCGTGGGCCTACATGAACACTGAAGCTTTCTTT. Amino acid sequence: CASSPWAYMNTEAFF.

V and J are TRBV13 and TRBJ1-2, with D possibly being TRBD1 (5 bases). The germline V gene encodes CDR1 PRHDT and CDR2 FYEKMQ (reference sequence). V was cut by 4 bases and J by 4 bases, with 16 bases left in between. This CDR3 contains 15 residues. The CDR3 here is CASSYRTAGSYGYTF. CDR3 nucleotide sequence: TGTGCCAGCAGCTATCGGACCGCAGGGTCCTATGGCTACACCTTC.

The chain uses TRBV18 and TRBJ1-1; TRBD1 might be the D (6 bases). The V end lost 4 bases, the J end lost 0 bases, and 24 bases lay between the germline ends. CDR1 is KGHSH, CDR2 LQKENI, per germline. CDR3 size: 19 residues. CDR3 bases: TGTGCCAGCTCACAAAACCGAGGAGACAGGCCTTACATGAACACTGAAGCTTTCTTT. This encodes CASSQNRGDRPYMNTEAFF.

This clone showed up just once. Here the CDR3 reads CASSVLGLWSTDGKDTEAFF. CDR3 nucleotides: TGTGCCAGCTCCGTCTTGGGTCTATGGTCTACAGACGGTAAGGACACTGAAGCTTTCTTT. The chain is built from TRBV28 and TRBJ1-1, with D unclear. The V and J ends lost 8 bases and 3 bases respectively, with 34 bases between them. The germline CDR1 and CDR2 sequences are MDHEN and SYDVKM. The CDR3 is made up of 20 amino acids.

The chain links TRBV14 to TRBJ1-1; D not certain. The CDR3 is made up of 14 amino acids. V lost 4 bases and J 0 bases, leaving 9 bases between the germline ends. In germline, CDR1 is SGHDN, CDR2 FVKESK. Written as DNA, the CDR3 is TGTGCCAGCAGCCCCATACAGTTGAACACTGAAGCTTTCTTT. It yields the protein CASSPIQLNTEAFF.

The chain has TRBV7-2 and TRBJ1-1; unclear D gene. Trimming removed 5 bases from V and 7 bases from J, with 17 bases in between. The germline V gene encodes CDR1 SGHTA and CDR2 FQGNSA. This CDR3 contains 14 residues. This CDR3 is CASSPRLRLLEAFF. The CDR3 nucleotides read TGTGCCAGCAGCCCCCGATTACGACTCCTTGAAGCTTTCTTT.

DNA of the CDR3: TGTGCCAGCAGCGGGACAGGGGGCATCCCCTACGAGCAGTACTTC. Its protein product is CASSGTGGIPYEQYF. The chain uses TRBV7-8 and TRBJ2-7, with 12 bases lining up with TRBD1. Per germline, CDR1 SGHVS and CDR2 FQNEAQ. The CDR3 totals 15 residues. V shed 5 bases and J 2 bases; nucleotides not matched to a gene: 4.

The gene calls are TRBV5-1 and TRBJ2-2; a possible D gene is TRBD2 (6 bases). The length of the CDR3 is 16 residues. V was shortened by 2 bases and J by 10 bases, with 21 bases between the two germline ends. The germline gives CDR1 SGHRS, CDR2 YFSETQ. CDR3 sequence (DNA): TGCGCCAGCAGCTTCTCCCCCGGGAGCGGTAACGAGGAGCTGTTTTTT. Residues: CASSFSPGSGNEELFF.

The chain couples TRBV6-5 to TRBJ2-7, with 7 bases lining up with TRBD1. Germline CDR1 MNHEY, CDR2 SVGAGI. This CDR3 region has 13 residues. The trim removed 6 bases at V and 2 bases at J, leaving 4 bases unmatched. The CDR3 is CASSPGTAYEQYF. CDR3 DNA: TGTGCCAGCAGCCCCGGGACAGCCTACGAGCAGTACTTC.

The J gene is TRBJ2-7, the V gene TRBV2; 9 bases are a match to TRBD2. The CDR3 runs 15 residues. V shed 5 bases, J shed 2 bases, and the junction held 7 bases outside the gene matches. Looked up from germline, CDR1 is SNHLY and CDR2 is FYNNEI. The DNA of the CDR3 is TGTGCCAGCAGTTATAGCGGGAGTTCAGCCTACGAGCAGTACTTC. Its protein is CASSYSGSSAYEQYF.

The V call is TRBV2, the J call TRBJ2-5; tentative D call: TRBD2 (6 bases). CDR1 and CDR2 (germline): SNHLY, FYNNEI. Trimming shortened V by 4 bases and J by 2 bases, and 11 bases separated the two germline ends. The CDR3 runs 14 residues. This chain's CDR3 is CASSVGRGQETQYF. In nucleotides, the CDR3 is TGTGCCAGCAGTGTGGGGCGGGGACAAGAGACCCAGTACTTC. Filled out from reference TRBV2 and TRBJ2-5, the complete variable domain reads EPEVTQTPSHQVTQMGQEVILRCVPISNHLYFYWYRQILGQKVEFLVSFYNNEISEKSEIFDDQFSVERPDGSNFTLKIRSTKLEDSAMYFCASSVGRGQETQYFGPGTRLLVL.

The CDR3 sequence: CASSLGRSGNTIYF. Here the CDR3 DNA reads TGTGCCAGCAGCTTGGGCCGCTCTGGAAACACCATATATTTT. The J gene is TRBJ1-3, the V gene TRBV7-2, with no clear D. The CDR3 covers 14 residues. CDR1 and CDR2 from the germline V gene are SGHTA and FQGNSA. Trimming pared 3 bases from V and 0 bases from J, leaving 6 bases between.

The rearrangement links TRBV19 to TRBJ2-7, with D maybe TRBD1 (6 bases). This CDR3 contains 13 residues. V was cut by 6 bases and J by 2 bases, with 11 bases left in between. Germline V gene data show CDR1 as LNHDA and CDR2 as SQIVND (reference sequence). DNA for the CDR3: TGTGCCAGTAGCATGGACAGTCCCTACGAGCAGTACTTC. It encodes CASSMDSPYEQYF.

This clone was seen once. J is TRBJ2-5 and V is TRBV7-9, with 9 nucleotides matching TRBD2. CDR3 size: 18 residues. Losses at the gene ends were 1 base for V and 2 bases for J; bases not matched to a gene: 11. The germline V gene has CDR1 SEHNR and CDR2 FQNEAQ (reference sequence). Written as DNA, the CDR3 is TGTGCCAGCAGCTTAGACCCCCGGACTAGCGCCGATCAAGAGACCCAGTACTTC. Translating gives CASSLDPRTSADQETQYF.

V and J are TRBV4-2 and TRBJ1-2; tentatively, D is TRBD1 (6 bases). Trimming shortened V by 4 bases and J by 7 bases, and 19 bases separated the two germline ends. The germline CDR1 and CDR2 sequences are LGHNA and YNFKEQ. This CDR3 is built from 15 residues. The CDR3 here is CASSPRGHDYGGYTF. In nucleotides, the CDR3 is TGTGCCAGCAGCCCAAGGGGACACGACTACGGTGGCTACACCTTC.